These 30 T cell receptor beta chains were all obtained from the same sample, sequenced in a study of T cell responses to AZD1222 COVID-19 vaccine. Repertoires were generated with immunoSEQ multiplex PCR, while TCRdb's copy carries only in-frame clones and drops some. This sample has about 45,000 clones; 70% to 90% occur once, and the top ten carry more than 0.95%. Sequenced material: peripheral blood, taken 28 days after the second AZD1222 dose. The receptors here all came from an adult who received the AZD1222 COVID-19 vaccine.

This rearrangement joins TRBV19 to TRBJ2-7; TRBD2 agrees at 7 bases. The J segment lost 0 bases and the V segment lost 4 bases, leaving 6 bases of the junction unmatched. Germline CDR1 is LNHDA and CDR2 is SQIVND (reference sequence). The CDR3 consists of 15 residues. CDR3 loop: CASSTSASGSYEQYF. The CDR3 region has the DNA TGTGCCAGTAGTACGTCCGCTAGCGGCTCCTACGAGCAGTACTTC. The whole variable domain, filled in from reference TRBV19 and TRBJ2-7, reads DGGITQSPKYLFRKEGQNVTLSCEQNLNHDAMYWYRQDPGQGLRLIYYSQIVNDFQKGDIAEGYSVSREKKESFPLTVTSAQKNPTAFYLCASSTSASGSYEQYFGPGTRLTVT.

The CDR3 here is CASSGAPQSRNTIYF. The CDR3, as DNA: TGTGCCAGTAGTGGAGCACCCCAATCCAGAAACACCATATATTTT. The V gene is TRBV19, the J gene TRBJ1-3; D unresolved. Trimming stripped 5 bases from V and 5 bases from J, with 16 bases between. The CDR3 extends over 15 amino acids. Germline values: CDR1 LNHDA, CDR2 SQIVND (reference sequence). Based on the CDR3 plus reference TRBV19 and TRBJ1-3, the full variable domain is DGGITQSPKYLFRKEGQNVTLSCEQNLNHDAMYWYRQDPGQGLRLIYYSQIVNDFQKGDIAEGYSVSREKKESFPLTVTSAQKNPTAFYLCASSGAPQSRNTIYFGEGSWLTVV.

The rearrangement links TRBV6-5 to TRBJ1-2; D call uncertain. Germline assignment: CDR1 MNHEY and CDR2 SVGAGI. The CDR3 has 12 residues. V lost 7 bases to trimming and J lost 0 bases, with 6 bases between them. The CDR3 nucleotides are TGTGCCAGCACTTGGGCTAACTATGGCTACACCTTC. It encodes CASTWANYGYTF.

CDR3 loop: CAIQGRPSYEQYF. In nucleotides, the CDR3 is TGTGCCATACAGGGGCGCCCTTCCTACGAGCAGTACTTC. The chain uses TRBV10-3 and TRBJ2-7; TRBD1 matches at 7 bases. The germline gives CDR1 ENHRY, CDR2 SYGVKD. With V trimmed by 9 bases and J by 1 base, 6 bases remained unmatched. The CDR3 consists of 13 residues.

This clone was recorded a few times. The rearrangement uses TRBV10-3 and TRBJ1-6; no reliable D call. CDR3 length: 14 amino acids. Trimming shortened V by 6 bases and J by 4 bases, and 10 bases separated the two germline ends. The germline CDR1 and CDR2 sequences are ENHRY and SYGVKD. The CDR3 region has the DNA TGTGCCATCAGCCTCACAGAGTATAATTCACCCCTCCACTTT. Amino acid sequence: CAISLTEYNSPLHF.

V is TRBV11-2 and J is TRBJ2-7; D perhaps matches TRBD2 (5 bases). Per germline, CDR1 SGHAT and CDR2 FQNNGV. V shed 3 bases and J shed 3 bases, with 15 bases lying between them. The CDR3 runs to 15 residues. CDR3 residues: CASSLAPEGRYEQYF. CDR3 in DNA: TGTGCCAGCAGCTTGGCCCCCGAGGGCCGCTACGAGCAGTACTTC.

The chain is built from TRBV28 and TRBJ1-2; tentatively, D is TRBD1 (5 bases). V dropped 2 bases and J dropped 9 bases, with 13 bases sitting between them. There are 13 residues in the CDR3. Germline V CDR1 and CDR2: MDHEN, SYDVKM. The CDR3 DNA follows: TGTGCCAGCAGTTTAGAGGGGTGGAGCAGCTACACCTTC. Protein sequence: CASSLEGWSSYTF.

The chain has TRBV14 and TRBJ2-7; 8 bases fit TRBD1. Germline V gene lookup returns CDR1 SGHDN and CDR2 FVKESK. This CDR3 spans 15 amino acids. V dropped 1 base and J dropped 4; count of bases not matched to a gene: 6. CDR3 loop: CASSQAGTGLYEQYF. The CDR3 DNA sequence: TGTGCCAGCAGCCAAGCAGGGACAGGATTATACGAGCAGTACTTC.

The chain recombines TRBV7-9 with TRBJ2-3, with D possibly TRBD2 on 5 matching bases. Trimming shortened V by 0 bases and J by 3 bases, and 10 bases separated the two germline ends. CDR3 length: 15 residues. Germline CDR1 SEHNR, CDR2 FQNEAQ (reference sequence). Here the CDR3 reads CASSLAGVNTDTQYF. For the CDR3, the DNA is TGTGCCAGCAGCTTAGCGGGAGTTAATACAGATACGCAGTATTTT.

This clone was counted between two and nine times. V gene TRBV3-1 (or the pseudogene TRBV3-2) combines with J gene TRBJ2-7; 7 bases agree with TRBD1. The V and J ends lost 5 bases and 6 bases, in that order; junction bases with no gene match: 16. CDR3 length equals 16 residues. Per germline, CDR1 LGHDT and CDR2 YNNKEL (reference sequence). The CDR3 DNA sequence: TGTGCCAGCAGCGCCATGTCCAGGACAGGCTATTCCGAGCAGTACTTC. This translates into CASSAMSRTGYSEQYF.

This clone was found once. The V call is TRBV19, the J call TRBJ1-5, with a tentative D call TRBD1 (5 bases). The germline CDR1 and CDR2 sequences are LNHDA and SQIVND (reference sequence). V was pared by 2 bases and J by 7 bases, with 18 bases between. This CDR3 spans 16 amino acids. The CDR3, as DNA: TGTGCCAGTAGTATAACCTCAGGGTTAGGTTGGCAGCCCCAGCATTTT. Protein product: CASSITSGLGWQPQHF.

The J gene is TRBJ1-1, the V gene TRBV18, with 9 bases matching TRBD1. V dropped 3 bases and J dropped 1; count of bases not matched to a gene: 3. The CDR3 is made up of 15 amino acids. Germline V gene lookup returns CDR1 KGHSH and CDR2 LQKENI. The CDR3: CASSPSGQGNTEAFF. The DNA for the CDR3 is TGTGCCAGCTCACCGTCGGGACAGGGGAACACTGAAGCTTTCTTT. Combining the CDR3 with reference TRBV18 and TRBJ1-1 gives the whole variable domain NAGVMQNPRHLVRRRGQEARLRCSPMKGHSHVYWYRQLPEEGLKFMVYLQKENIIDESGMPKERFSAEFPKEGPSILRIQQVVRGDSAAYFCASSPSGQGNTEAFFGQGTRLTVV.

The V gene is TRBV3-1 (or the pseudogene TRBV3-2), the J gene TRBJ2-7; tentative D call: TRBD1 (5 bases). V dropped 0 bases and J dropped 4 bases, with 16 bases sitting between them. Germline V gene sequence: CDR1 LGHDT, CDR2 YNNKEL (reference sequence). CDR3 size: 16 residues. CDR3 in amino acids: CASSQDLQAASYEQYF. CDR3 sequence (DNA): TGTGCCAGCAGCCAAGATCTACAGGCGGCGTCGTACGAGCAGTACTTC.

The gene calls are TRBV14 and TRBJ2-7; 7 bases agree with TRBD1. Germline CDR1 and CDR2: SGHDN and FVKESK. Trimming at V came to 1 base and at J to 4 bases, leaving 13 bases not matched to a gene. CDR3 length: 17 amino acids. The CDR3 sequence: CASSQALGQPRGYEQYF. CDR3 in DNA: TGTGCCAGCAGCCAAGCCCTGGGACAGCCAAGAGGATACGAGCAGTACTTC.

The chain is built from TRBV5-1 and TRBJ1-1; TRBD1 matches at 7 bases. The germline gives CDR1 SGHRS, CDR2 YFSETQ. CDR3 length: 14 amino acids. Trimming cost V 2 bases and J 3 bases; bases outside gene matches: 4. CDR3 nucleotide sequence: TGCGCCAGCAGCTTAGAGGGGGCCCACACTGAAGCTTTCTTT. This gives the protein CASSLEGAHTEAFF.

The chain joins TRBV5-1 to TRBJ1-4, with 7 bases identical to TRBD1. V dropped 4 bases and J dropped 5; count of bases not matched to a gene: 5. CDR1 and CDR2 (germline): SGHRS, YFSETQ. The CDR3 runs 14 residues. DNA of the CDR3: TGCGCCAGCAGCCTGGGACAGAGGAATGAAAAACTGTTTTTT. It translates to CASSLGQRNEKLFF.

The genes are TRBV20-1 and TRBJ2-5, with D possibly matching TRBD2 (6 bases). Per the germline V gene, CDR1 is DFQATT and CDR2 is SNEGSKA (reference sequence). Trimming cost V 3 bases and J 4 bases, with 6 bases left between them. This CDR3 comprises 11 residues. The DNA of the CDR3 is TGCAGTGCTAGCGGGAGAGAGACCCAGTACTTC. Protein: CSASGRETQYF.

The chain has TRBV24-1 and TRBJ1-2; no clear D gene. V shed 6 bases and J shed 2 bases, with 9 bases lying between them. There are 13 residues in the CDR3. The germline V gene has CDR1 KGHDR and CDR2 SFDVKD. The chain's CDR3 is CATSLGSNYGYTF. The CDR3 DNA reads as TGTGCCACCAGTCTGGGGAGCAACTATGGCTACACCTTC.

The gene calls are TRBV27 and TRBJ2-6; no firm D call. In germline, CDR1 is MNHEY, CDR2 SMNVEV (reference sequence). The germline V and J ends were trimmed by 5 bases and 0 bases, with 2 bases remaining between them. This CDR3 is 13 amino acids long. The CDR3 nucleotides are TGTGCCAGCAGTCCCTCTGGGGCCAACGTCCTGACTTTC. This sequence encodes CASSPSGANVLTF.

The chain has TRBV7-2 and TRBJ2-1; D is undetermined. The germline gives CDR1 SGHTA, CDR2 FQGNSA. The V end lost 0 bases, the J end lost 5 bases, and 5 bases lay between the germline ends. CDR3 length equals 13 residues. CDR3 nucleotide sequence: TGTGCCAGCAGCTTAGCAGAGAACAATGAGCAGTTCTTC. The encoded protein is CASSLAENNEQFF. The full variable domain, with the rest looked up from reference TRBV7-2 and TRBJ2-1, is GAGVSQSPSNKVTEKGKDVELRCDPISGHTALYWYRQSLGQGLEFLIYFQGNSAPDKSGLPSDRFSAERTGGSVSTLTIQRTQQEDSAVYLCASSLAENNEQFFGPGTRLTVL.

The V call is TRBV19, the J call TRBJ1-1, with D hard to call. V was shortened by 3 bases and J by 8 bases, with 16 bases between the two germline ends. The CDR3 sequence is 14 residues long. CDR1 is LNHDA and CDR2 is SQIVND in the germline V gene (reference sequence). This CDR3 reads CASSILTSQTEAFF. DNA for the CDR3: TGTGCCAGTAGTATTCTGACCTCCCAGACCGAAGCTTTCTTT.

As concerns this clone: This specimen includes other DNA sequences encoding the same CDR3. The rearrangement links TRBV12-3 or TRBV12-4 to TRBJ1-1; D is unresolved. V gave up 3 bases and J gave up 1 base, with 6 bases separating them. The CDR3 totals 13 residues. CDR3 nucleotides: TGTGCCAGCAGTTTTCGGGAGAACACTGAAGCTTTCTTT. Its protein is CASSFRENTEAFF.

V usage is TRBV6-5 and J usage is TRBJ1-1; 8 bases match TRBD1. V gave up 6 bases and J gave up 11 bases; unmatched junction bases: 11. Germline CDR1 reads MNHEY; CDR2 reads SVGAGI. This CDR3 has 13 residues. CDR3: CASSPSAGGGAFF. CDR3 coding DNA: TGTGCCAGCAGCCCCTCGGCAGGGGGCGGGGCTTTCTTT.

The rearrangement links TRBV19 to TRBJ1-4, with D possibly being TRBD1 (5 bases). V lost 4 bases and J 0 bases, leaving 12 bases between the germline ends. Germline CDR1 and CDR2: LNHDA and SQIVND (reference sequence). The CDR3 consists of 16 residues. CDR3 region: CASSTRGSATNEKLFF. DNA of the CDR3: TGTGCCAGTAGTACGAGGGGAAGTGCAACTAATGAAAAACTGTTTTTT. Supplemented by reference TRBV19 and TRBJ1-4, the full variable domain reads DGGITQSPKYLFRKEGQNVTLSCEQNLNHDAMYWYRQDPGQGLRLIYYSQIVNDFQKGDIAEGYSVSREKKESFPLTVTSAQKNPTAFYLCASSTRGSATNEKLFFGSGTQLSVL.

This CDR3 is CASRSGGRGNQPQHF. The CDR3, as DNA: TGTGCCAGTAGGTCAGGGGGAAGGGGCAATCAGCCCCAGCATTTT. This chain connects TRBV19 to TRBJ1-5; TRBD1 aligns across 7 bases. The CDR3 loop spans 15 amino acids. Germline V gene data show CDR1 as LNHDA and CDR2 as SQIVND (reference sequence). Trimming at V came to 6 bases and at J to 2 bases, leaving 7 bases not matched to a gene.

The chain employs TRBV6-5 and TRBJ1-6; possible D gene TRBD1, 5 bases. CDR1 and CDR2 from the germline V gene are MNHEY and SVGAGI. Trimming cost V 5 bases and J 7 bases, with 12 bases left between them. This CDR3 spans 14 amino acids. The chain's CDR3 is CASSHQGFNSPLHF. For the CDR3, the DNA is TGTGCCAGCAGTCATCAGGGATTCAATTCACCCCTCCACTTT.

The chain combines TRBV4-3 with TRBJ1-5, with a tentative D call TRBD1 (5 bases). CDR3 length: 15 amino acids. V was pared by 2 bases and J by 2 bases, with 10 bases between. Germline values: CDR1 LGHNA, CDR2 YSLEER. Written as DNA, the CDR3 is TGCGCCAGCAGCCAATCAGGGTCGGGCAATCAGCCCCAGCATTTT. Translation: CASSQSGSGNQPQHF.

This sequence joins TRBV19 and TRBJ1-4, with TRBD1 matching over 9 bases. CDR1 and CDR2 (germline): LNHDA, SQIVND (reference sequence). The CDR3 has 17 residues. Trimming took 5 bases from V and 0 from J; bases not matched to a gene: 7. CDR3 sequence reads: CASSRIQGAATNEKLFF. Here the CDR3 DNA reads TGTGCCAGTAGTCGAATACAGGGGGCAGCAACTAATGAAAAACTGTTTTTT.

This chain joins TRBV6-6 and TRBJ2-3; D unresolved. The length of the CDR3 is 12 residues. Germline V gives CDR1 MNHNY, CDR2 SVGAGI (reference sequence). The ends were cut back, 4 bases at V and 11 bases at J, with 13 bases in the middle. The DNA of the CDR3 is TGTGCCAGCAGTTTGGACCCTGCCAGGCAGTATTTT. Amino acids: CASSLDPARQYF.

J is TRBJ1-1 and V is TRBV12-3 or TRBV12-4; D not certain. The CDR3 runs to 13 residues. The ends were cut back, 1 base at V and 4 bases at J, with 7 bases in the middle. Here the CDR3 reads CASSLEGITEAFF. The CDR3 DNA reads TGTGCCAGCAGTTTAGAAGGGATCACTGAAGCTTTCTTT.